One sample yielded the 6 T cell receptor beta chains listed below, sequenced in a study of blood T cell repertoires in COVID-19. Produced via immunoSEQ multiplex PCR; TCRdb's table is partial and in-frame only. Of approximately 70,000 clones in the sample, more than 65% were seen once. The sequencing sample was made of peripheral blood. Source of these receptors: a woman older than 75 with active or convalescent COVID-19.

V is TRBV5-4 and J is TRBJ2-5; maybe TRBD1 (6 bases). Trimming shortened V by 8 bases and J by 2 bases, and 19 bases separated the two germline ends. This CDR3 is 15 amino acids long. CDR1 is SGHNT, CDR2 YYREEE, per germline (reference sequence). The CDR3 DNA reads as TGTGCCAGAAACTCGCGGACAGAGAAGCAAGAGACCCAGTACTTC. It translates to CARNSRTEKQETQYF.

V and J are TRBV4-1 and TRBJ1-2, with 8 bases aligning to TRBD1. Germline V lookup: CDR1 MGHRA, CDR2 YSYEKL. The CDR3 is 14 amino acids. With 3 bases clipped from V and 1 base from J, the junction kept 1 base outside the gene matches. CDR3 DNA: TGCGCCAGCAGCCAGGACAGGGTTAACTATGGCTACACCTTC. Its translation is CASSQDRVNYGYTF.

The chain combines TRBV6-5 with TRBJ1-3; D remains ambiguous. Looked up from germline, CDR1 is MNHEY and CDR2 is SVGAGI. The CDR3 totals 15 residues. V was clipped by 5 bases and J by 0 bases, with 11 bases between them. In nucleotides, the CDR3 is TGTGCCAGCAGTAGCCTTGCGGGCTCTGGAAACACCATATATTTT. This gives the protein CASSSLAGSGNTIYF.

This clone was observed once. This chain joins TRBV9 and TRBJ2-2; TRBD1 might be the D (5 bases). The V gene's germline CDR1 is SGDLS and CDR2 YYNGEE. This CDR3 spans 14 amino acids. V lost 0 bases and J 6 bases, leaving 9 bases between the germline ends. The chain's CDR3 is CASSVVVGAGELFF. CDR3 sequence (DNA): TGTGCCAGCAGCGTAGTGGTAGGGGCCGGGGAGCTGTTTTTT.

The chain has TRBV5-1 and TRBJ1-1, with 8 bases fitting TRBD1. Trimming at V came to 4 bases and at J to 0 bases, leaving 8 bases not matched to a gene. CDR1 is SGHRS, CDR2 YFSETQ, per germline. The CDR3 is 16 amino acids. For the CDR3, the DNA is TGCGCCAGCAGCCTACCAGGGGGCGCGATGAACACTGAAGCTTTCTTT. This encodes CASSLPGGAMNTEAFF.

V usage is TRBV5-6 and J usage is TRBJ1-3; D is possibly TRBD1 (6 bases). There are 17 residues in the CDR3. V lost 1 base and J lost 1, with 15 bases in between. CDR1 SGHDT and CDR2 YYEEEE come from the germline V gene. As DNA, the CDR3 is TGTGCCAGCAGCTTGAGAACAGGGAGTTGGTCTGGAAACACCATATATTTT. It codes for CASSLRTGSWSGNTIYF.